What follows is one TCR beta chain and its context. These data originate in a study of blood T cell repertoires in COVID-19. Study details: Collection of acute and convalescent COVID-19 samples took place in the United States, Italy and Spain. In each case, the material was cDNA or gDNA derived from T cells, B-cell-depleted T cells, or PBMCs.

CDR1 is MNHEY and CDR2 is SVGAGI in the germline V gene. V lost 4 bases and J 4 bases, leaving 13 bases between the germline ends. The CDR3 is 14 amino acids. Study processing details: The authors estimated nucleated cell counts from reference gene primer amplification. TCRdb keeps only in-frame clones here, not all; method: immunoSEQ multiplex PCR. The DNA was the basis for D and trimming; V, J and clone size are from that table. The sample has about 250,000 clones, roughly 87% seen once. This clonotype was obtained from a man aged 18-30 years with active or convalescent COVID-19. This chain links TRBV6-5 with TRBJ1-2; a possible D gene is TRBD1 (6 bases). The material sequenced was peripheral blood. The CDR3 is CASSSQGGGYGYTF. CDR3 bases: TGTGCCAGCAGTTCACAGGGTGGGGGCTATGGCTACACCTTC.